A selection of T cell receptor beta chains follows, all from one sample in a study of OX40 agonist ivuxolimab in advanced cancers. Repertoires were generated with immunoSEQ multiplex PCR, while TCRdb's copy carries only in-frame clones and drops some. The sample consists of around 62,000 clones, about 90% of them appearing once. Material: CD4+ or CD8+ T cells sorted from blood, obtained in a trial of the OX40 agonist ivuxolimab. The origin of the receptors is an adult with an advanced solid tumor such as melanoma, head and neck, liver or kidney cancer. The CDR3 runs from the conserved cysteine through the conserved F or W. The D gene is left open where the match is weak. Some rows have no size entry. The others give once, few or many, or a class for an expanded clone.

j_call	v_call	d_call	clone_size	cdr3_aa	cdr3_nt
TRBJ1-1	TRBV25-1	NA	NA	CASRNGQIRNTEAFF	TGTGCCAGCAGGAACGGACAGATAAGGAACACTGAAGCTTTCTTT
TRBJ1-2	TRBV19	NA	NA	CASSIDPGDYGYTF	TGTGCCAGTAGTATAGATCCAGGGGACTATGGCTACACCTTC
TRBJ2-1	TRBV5-1	NA	NA	CASRVRSRSNNEQFF	TGCGCCAGCCGTGTAAGGAGTAGATCGAACAATGAGCAGTTCTTC
TRBJ2-1	TRBV28	TRBD2	NA	CASSPQLAGAYNEQFF	TGTGCCAGCAGCCCACAACTAGCGGGGGCGTACAATGAGCAGTTCTTC
TRBJ1-4	TRBV30	TRBD1	NA	CAWTLDRGNEKLFF	TGTGCCTGGACCCTGGACAGGGGAAATGAAAAACTGTTTTTT
TRBJ1-1	TRBV7-8	NA	NA	CASRPNLGNTEAFF	TGTGCCAGCAGACCCAATCTCGGGAACACTGAAGCTTTCTTT
TRBJ1-1	TRBV6-6	TRBD1	NA	CASRAQGSTEAFF	TGTGCCAGCAGGGCACAGGGGAGCACTGAAGCTTTCTTT
TRBJ2-6	TRBV9	NA	NA	CASSPGHRHPGANVLTF	TGTGCCAGCAGCCCGGGTCATAGACACCCTGGGGCCAACGTCCTGACTTTC
TRBJ2-7	TRBV5-4	NA	once	CASSSEGRAREQYF	TGTGCCAGCAGCTCCGAGGGCCGGGCTCGGGAGCAGTACTTC
TRBJ1-2	TRBV7-3	TRBD1	NA	CASSLSGRDRDGYTF	TGTGCCAGCAGCTTAAGCGGCCGGGACAGGGATGGCTACACCTTC
TRBJ2-3	TRBV6-5	NA	NA	CASSYDQASTDTQYF	TGTGCCAGCAGTTATGATCAGGCTAGCACAGATACGCAGTATTTT
TRBJ2-2	TRBV18	TRBD2	once	CASSPPGRASGGELFF	TGTGCCAGCTCACCACCCGGGAGGGCCTCTGGCGGGGAGCTGTTTTTT
TRBJ2-2	TRBV14	TRBD2	NA	CASSKDLLAGDTGELFF	TGTGCCAGCAGCAAAGACCTACTAGCGGGAGACACCGGGGAGCTGTTTTTT
TRBJ2-7	TRBV19	NA	once	CASSEAPSFFYEQYF	TGTGCCAGTAGTGAAGCGCCGTCCTTTTTCTACGAGCAGTACTTC
TRBJ2-7	TRBV5-5	NA	NA	CASSLWGSNEQYF	TGTGCCAGCAGCTTGTGGGGATCCAACGAGCAGTACTTC
TRBJ2-1	TRBV2	NA	NA	CASSVEAPVGEQFF	TGTGCCAGCAGTGTGGAGGCCCCTGTAGGTGAGCAGTTCTTC
TRBJ1-3	TRBV11-2	NA	NA	CASSWQSFSGNTIYF	TGTGCCAGCAGCTGGCAGAGCTTCTCTGGAAACACCATATATTTT
TRBJ2-1	TRBV11-3	TRBD2	NA	CASSLGGREYNEQFF	TGTGCCAGCAGCTTAGGCGGGAGGGAATACAATGAGCAGTTCTTC
TRBJ1-2	TRBV18	TRBD1	NA	CASSPDRSSQDGYTF	TGTGCCAGCTCACCGGACAGGTCCTCCCAAGATGGCTACACCTTC
TRBJ2-1	TRBV2	TRBD2	NA	CASSSGTRSYNEQFF	TGTGCCAGCAGTTCCGGGACTAGATCCTACAATGAGCAGTTCTTC
TRBJ1-5	TRBV7-9	TRBD1	NA	CASSLEGANQPQHF	TGTGCCAGCAGCTTAGAGGGGGCAAATCAGCCCCAGCATTTT
TRBJ2-4	TRBV21-1	NA	NA	CASREEGRKNIQYF	TGTGCCAGCAGGGAGGAGGGACGTAAAAACATTCAGTACTTC
TRBJ2-1	TRBV15	NA	NA	CATSRDTAEALMEQFF	TGTGCCACCAGCAGAGATACAGCGGAGGCATTAATGGAGCAGTTCTTC
TRBJ1-1	TRBV7-9	NA	NA	CASSLGSLGTEAFF	TGTGCCAGCAGCTTGGGGTCCCTAGGAACTGAAGCTTTCTTT
TRBJ1-1	TRBV19	NA	NA	CASSISGGGHLNTEAFF	TGTGCCAGTAGTATAAGTGGGGGAGGACACCTGAACACTGAAGCTTTCTTT
TRBJ2-7	TRBV5-6	NA	NA	CASCQTGSTTYEQYF	TGTGCCAGCTGTCAAACAGGAAGTACCACCTACGAGCAGTACTTC
TRBJ1-2	TRBV19	TRBD1	NA	CASRRQGEDGYTF	TGTGCCAGTCGAAGACAGGGGGAGGATGGCTACACCTTC
TRBJ2-7	TRBV19	TRBD2	once	CASSIQTDGGEQYF	TGTGCCAGTAGTATCCAGACGGACGGGGGGGAGCAGTACTTC
TRBJ2-1	TRBV5-1	TRBD2	NA	CASIYGTSGYNEQFF	TGCGCCAGCATCTACGGGACTAGCGGATACAATGAGCAGTTCTTC
TRBJ1-2	TRBV19	TRBD1	NA	CASSSKRQGANYGYTF	TGTGCCAGTAGTTCGAAGCGACAGGGGGCAAACTATGGCTACACCTTC
TRBJ2-1	TRBV9	TRBD2	NA	CASTRSGLAGGHYNEQFF	TGTGCCAGCACCAGAAGTGGTCTAGCGGGAGGACACTACAATGAGCAGTTCTTC
TRBJ2-7	TRBV5-1	TRBD1	NA	CASSWGQYSYEQYF	TGCGCCAGCAGCTGGGGACAGTACTCCTACGAGCAGTACTTC
TRBJ2-6	TRBV4-2	TRBD1	NA	CASSPTGQGSGANVLTF	TGTGCCAGCAGCCCGACGGGACAGGGCTCGGGGGCCAACGTCCTGACTTTC
TRBJ1-2	TRBV6-5	TRBD1	NA	CASSYLDRGGYTF	TGTGCCAGCAGTTACCTCGACAGGGGAGGCTACACCTTC
TRBJ2-7	TRBV7-6	TRBD1	NA	CASGRDRVFEQYF	TGTGCCAGTGGCCGGGACAGGGTGTTCGAGCAGTACTTC
TRBJ1-2	TRBV11-2	TRBD1	NA	CASSFRTGEGYTF	TGTGCCAGCAGCTTCAGGACAGGGGAGGGCTACACCTTC
TRBJ2-3	TRBV15	NA	once	CATSRAGTTDTQYF	TGTGCCACCAGCAGAGCGGGGACCACAGATACGCAGTATTTT
TRBJ2-7	TRBV10-3	TRBD2	NA	CAISDQRGGTYEQYF	TGTGCCATCAGTGACCAGCGGGGGGGGACCTACGAGCAGTACTTC
TRBJ2-7	TRBV4-2	TRBD1	NA	CASSQGAGQGRSYEQYF	TGTGCCAGCAGCCAAGGGGCCGGACAGGGACGATCCTACGAGCAGTACTTC
TRBJ2-3	TRBV6-1	TRBD2	NA	CASSERNVDSLAGRTDTQYF	TGTGCCAGCAGTGAACGGAACGTCGACTCACTAGCGGGTCGCACAGATACGCAGTATTTT
TRBJ2-2	TRBV5-1	NA	NA	CASSTSPADTNTGELFF	TGCGCCAGCAGCACCTCGCCCGCGGACACGAACACCGGGGAGCTGTTTTTT
TRBJ1-2	TRBV6-6	NA	NA	CASSYAGQPGDGYTF	TGTGCCAGCAGTTACGCTGGACAGCCAGGCGATGGCTACACCTTC
TRBJ1-2	TRBV21-1	NA	NA	CASTPPGLYGYTF	TGTGCCAGCACCCCCCCAGGGCTCTATGGCTACACCTTC
TRBJ2-5	TRBV19	TRBD1	NA	CASSLDRGTETQYF	TGTGCCAGTAGCCTGGACAGGGGTACGGAGACCCAGTACTTC
TRBJ1-1	TRBV7-9	NA	once	CASSLYTEAFF	TGTGCCAGCAGCCTTTACACTGAAGCTTTCTTT
TRBJ2-5	TRBV19	TRBD2	once	CASSMASGRGGQETQYF	TGTGCCAGTAGTATGGCTAGCGGGAGGGGGGGACAAGAGACCCAGTACTTC
TRBJ2-7	TRBV11-1	NA	NA	CASSQRKEQYF	TGTGCCAGCAGCCAACGGAAGGAGCAGTACTTC
TRBJ2-7	TRBV19	NA	NA	CASSRVGASYEQYF	TGTGCCAGTAGCCGGGTTGGGGCGTCCTACGAGCAGTACTTC
TRBJ2-2	TRBV11-2	TRBD2	NA	CASRGLAGARNTGELFF	TGTGCCAGCAGGGGCCTAGCGGGCGCCCGGAACACCGGGGAGCTGTTTTTT